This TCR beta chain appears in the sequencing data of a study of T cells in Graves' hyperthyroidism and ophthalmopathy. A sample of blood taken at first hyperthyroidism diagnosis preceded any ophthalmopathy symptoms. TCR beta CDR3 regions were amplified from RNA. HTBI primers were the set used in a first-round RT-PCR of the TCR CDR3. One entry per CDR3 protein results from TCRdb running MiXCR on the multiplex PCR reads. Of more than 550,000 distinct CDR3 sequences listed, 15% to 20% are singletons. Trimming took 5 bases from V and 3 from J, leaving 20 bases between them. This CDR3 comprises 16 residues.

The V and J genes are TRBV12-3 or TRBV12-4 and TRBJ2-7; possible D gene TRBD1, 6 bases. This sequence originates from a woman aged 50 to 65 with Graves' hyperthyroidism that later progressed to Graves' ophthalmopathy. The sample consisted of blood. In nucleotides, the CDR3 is TGTGCCAGCAGTCCCTCCTTCGACAGGACCGACTACGAGCAGTACTTC. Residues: CASSPSFDRTDYEQYF.